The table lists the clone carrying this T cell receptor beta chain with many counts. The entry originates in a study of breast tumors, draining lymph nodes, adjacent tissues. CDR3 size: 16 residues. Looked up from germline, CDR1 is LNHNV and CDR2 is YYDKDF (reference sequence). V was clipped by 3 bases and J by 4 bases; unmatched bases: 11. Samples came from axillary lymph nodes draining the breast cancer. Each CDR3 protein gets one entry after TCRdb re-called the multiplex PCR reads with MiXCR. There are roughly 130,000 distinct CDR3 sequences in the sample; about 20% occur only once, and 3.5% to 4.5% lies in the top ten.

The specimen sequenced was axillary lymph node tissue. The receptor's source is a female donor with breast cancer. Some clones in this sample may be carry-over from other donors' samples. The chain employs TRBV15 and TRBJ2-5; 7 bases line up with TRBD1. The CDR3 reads CATSSLKGGAGETQYF. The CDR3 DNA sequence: TGTGCCACCAGCAGTTTAAAAGGGGGCGCCGGAGAGACCCAGTACTTC.